These 25 T cell receptor beta chains were sequenced from one sample in a study of human T cells and chemical hapten exposure (dated by TCRdb to about 2021). Total RNA was extracted from unfractionated whole blood collected in Tempus Blood RNA tubes. Library creation used 5' RACE. TCRdb records Illumina MiSeq as the sequencer. The public sequencing data were trimmed at Q25 with fastp and processed into clonotypes with MiXCR by TCRdb, which kept only in-frame beta chains. Rows are combined by CDR3 protein, so each entry shows the most common genes and DNA. In all, the sample holds more than 140,000 distinct CDR3 sequences, and around 4.4% of those were seen once. About 1.3% of the sample belongs to the ten largest clones. The source is a female donor in good health.

Ten or more counts support this clonotype. This rearrangement joins TRBV5-6 to TRBJ1-3; no clear D gene. With 3 bases removed from V and 7 bases from J, the gap between germline ends came to 17 bases. This CDR3 spans 15 amino acids. Germline loops: CDR1 SGHDT, CDR2 YYEEEE. The CDR3 DNA follows: TGTGCCAGCAGCTCTGGGCCCTACAAACGGAACACCATATATTTT. It codes for CASSSGPYKRNTIYF. Combining the CDR3 with reference TRBV5-6 and TRBJ1-3 gives the whole variable domain DAGVTQSPTHLIKTRGQQVTLRCSPKSGHDTVSWYQQALGQGPQFIFQYYEEEERQRGNFPDRFSGHQFPNYSSELNVNALLLGDSALYLCASSSGPYKRNTIYFGEGSWLTVV.

This clonotype appeared many times. This sequence joins TRBV7-2 and TRBJ2-3; D is possibly TRBD1 (5 bases). Germline loops: CDR1 SGHTA, CDR2 FQGNSA. Trimming removed 5 bases at V and 4 bases at J, with 10 bases between. The CDR3 runs 13 residues. CDR3 residues: CASSIQGADTQYF. The CDR3 DNA follows: TGTGCCAGCAGCATCCAGGGTGCAGATACGCAGTATTTT.

In this sample, this clonotype turned up many times. V and J are TRBV12-5 and TRBJ1-1; D unclear. Between the trimmed V and J ends, which lost 6 bases and 4 bases, there was a span of 18 bases. Germline V lookup: CDR1 LGHNT, CDR2 FRNRAP. The CDR3 consists of 15 residues. The CDR3 sequence: CASGSPAALGTEAFF. The CDR3 region has the DNA TGTGCTAGTGGCTCCCCCGCAGCGTTGGGCACTGAAGCTTTCTTT.

This clonotype was observed at least ten times. This chain uses TRBV20-1 with TRBJ2-1, with 10 bases identical to TRBD1. The CDR3 has 15 amino acids. Losses at the gene ends were 6 bases for V and 7 bases for J; bases not matched to a gene: 12. CDR1 and CDR2 from the germline V gene are DFQATT and SNEGSKA (reference sequence). CDR3 coding DNA: TGCAGTGCCAAGAGGACAGGGGGGGATGTGAATGAGCAGTTCTTC. This sequence encodes CSAKRTGGDVNEQFF.

This clonotype was seen many times. V and J are TRBV5-1 and TRBJ1-6; D is possibly TRBD1 (5 bases). The CDR3 sequence is 13 residues long. V shed 4 bases and J shed 13 bases, with 15 bases lying between them. Per the germline V gene, CDR1 is SGHRS and CDR2 is YFSETQ. CDR3 amino acids: CASSLERGMPLHF. The CDR3 DNA sequence: TGCGCCAGCAGCCTGGAGCGGGGGATGCCCCTCCACTTT.

This clonotype has ten or more counts. The chain employs TRBV14 and TRBJ1-6, with a weak D call TRBD1 (6 bases). V gave up 2 bases and J gave up 0 bases, with 29 bases separating them. This CDR3 is 23 amino acids long. CDR1 is SGHDN and CDR2 is FVKESK in the germline V gene. CDR3 sequence reads: CASSQPTPTGWVGASSYNSPLHF. CDR3 sequence (DNA): TGTGCCAGCAGCCAACCCACCCCGACAGGTTGGGTGGGAGCGAGCTCCTATAATTCACCCCTCCACTTT.

At least ten counts were recorded for this clonotype. The rearrangement uses TRBV5-1 and TRBJ1-6; D remains unclear. The CDR3 length is 13 residues. Per the germline V gene, CDR1 is SGHRS and CDR2 is YFSETQ. Trimming stripped 3 bases from V and 6 bases from J, with 7 bases between. In DNA, the CDR3 is TGCGCCAGCAGCTATGAGGGTAATTCACCCCTCCACTTT. Protein product: CASSYEGNSPLHF.

This chain uses TRBV29-1 with TRBJ2-5; possible D gene TRBD2, 5 bases. V lost 7 bases and J 2 bases, leaving 8 bases between the germline ends. This CDR3 has 11 amino acids. Germline CDR1 is SQVTM and CDR2 is ANQGSEA. The CDR3 region is CSGAGQETQYF. In DNA, the CDR3 is TGCAGCGGGGCGGGTCAAGAGACCCAGTACTTC. Full variable domain (missing parts from reference TRBV29-1 and TRBJ2-5): SAVISQKPSRDICQRGTSLTIQCQVDSQVTMMFWYRQQPGQSLTLIATANQGSEATYESGFVIDKFPISRPNLTFSTLTVSNMSPEDSSIYLCSGAGQETQYFGPGTRLLVL.

V and J are TRBV7-8 and TRBJ2-3; D is undetermined. The germline gives CDR1 SGHVS, CDR2 FQNEAQ. V was pared by 3 bases and J by 0 bases, with 10 bases between. The CDR3 totals 15 residues. The CDR3 here is CASSFFTRSTDTQYF. The CDR3 nucleotides read TGTGCCAGCAGCTTCTTCACGAGAAGCACAGATACGCAGTATTTT.

The table lists this clonotype with many counts. The chain recombines TRBV6-2 or TRBV6-3 with TRBJ2-7; either TRBD1 or TRBD2 may fit D (5 bases each). Trimming removed 6 bases from V and 2 bases from J, with 32 bases in between. Germline V gives CDR1 MNHEY, CDR2 SVGEGT. The CDR3 covers 20 residues. The CDR3 spells CASSYRPRALAWSGPYEQYF. CDR3 bases: TGTGCCAGCAGCTACCGGCCCCGGGCTCTCGCTTGGTCGGGGCCCTACGAGCAGTACTTC.

This clonotype has ten or more counts. The chain couples TRBV3-1 to TRBJ1-1; D gene unclear. Trimming removed 2 bases from V and 0 bases from J, with 7 bases in between. The CDR3 sequence is 14 residues long. From germline, CDR1 is LGHDT and CDR2 YNNKEL (reference sequence). CDR3 in DNA: TGTGCCAGCAGCCAATGGGGAGTGAACACTGAAGCTTTCTTT. Translated: CASSQWGVNTEAFF.

The sample holds many counts of this clonotype. The chain employs TRBV3-1 and TRBJ1-2; the D gene is possibly TRBD1 (5 bases). The germline gives CDR1 LGHDT, CDR2 YNNKEL (reference sequence). V lost 4 bases and J lost 5, with 17 bases in between. The CDR3 totals 15 residues. CDR3 residues: CASSLPGPPLYGYTF. In DNA form, the CDR3 reads TGTGCCAGCAGCCTTCCGGGGCCTCCTTTATATGGCTACACCTTC.

This clonotype was picked up many times. The chain employs TRBV7-2 and TRBJ2-1; 11 bases are a match to TRBD2. Germline V gene data show CDR1 as SGHTA and CDR2 as FQGNSA. This CDR3 has 16 residues. The V gene end was trimmed by 5 bases and the J gene end by 5 bases; junction bases not matched to a gene: 8. The CDR3 sequence is CASSLFSGGANNEQFF. In DNA, the CDR3 is TGTGCCAGCAGCCTCTTTAGCGGGGGGGCCAACAATGAGCAGTTCTTC.

This clonotype was counted only a few times. This chain joins TRBV10-3 and TRBJ1-6; TRBD1 matches at 8 bases. CDR1 ENHRY and CDR2 SYGVKD come from the germline V gene. V was clipped by 2 bases and J by 7 bases; unmatched bases: 7. The CDR3 has 16 residues. Here the CDR3 DNA reads TGTGCCATCAGTGAGGACTGGACAGGGCGAAATTCACCCCTCCACTTT. This translates into CAISEDWTGRNSPLHF.

In its sample, this clonotype was seen a few times. The chain couples TRBV6-2 or TRBV6-3 to TRBJ1-5, with 7 bases fitting TRBD1. Germline V gene lookup returns CDR1 MNHEY and CDR2 SVGEGT. V was pared by 5 bases and J by 2 bases, with 12 bases of the junction left unmatched. This CDR3 comprises 17 residues. The CDR3 nucleotides are TGTGCCAGCAGTAAGGAACAGGGGAGTCGACGCAATCAGCCCCAGCATTTT. It codes for CASSKEQGSRRNQPQHF.

This clonotype appeared many times. The V call is TRBV6-6, the J call TRBJ2-4, with D uncertain. The V gene's germline CDR1 is MNHNY and CDR2 SVGAGI (reference sequence). V lost 5 bases to trimming and J lost 0 bases, with 8 bases between them. The CDR3 consists of 14 residues. CDR3 amino acids: CASSASLAKNIQYF. DNA of the CDR3: TGTGCCAGCAGTGCTAGTTTAGCCAAAAACATTCAGTACTTC.

This clonotype was found many times. The rearrangement uses TRBV5-1 and TRBJ2-1; the match to TRBD2 covers 13 bases. The ends lost 4 bases at V and 1 base at J; junction bases unmatched: 2. The germline V gene has CDR1 SGHRS and CDR2 YFSETQ. This CDR3 is built from 16 residues. DNA of the CDR3: TGCGCCAGCAGCCGACTAGCGGGGGGTTCCTACAATGAGCAGTTCTTC. Its translation: CASSRLAGGSYNEQFF. The whole variable domain, remainder taken from reference TRBV5-1 and TRBJ2-1, is KAGVTQTPRYLIKTRGQQVTLSCSPISGHRSVSWYQQTPGQGLQFLFEYFSETQRNKGNFPGRFSGRQFSNSRSEMNVSTLELGDSALYLCASSRLAGGSYNEQFFGPGTRLTVL.

The V call is TRBV20-1, the J call TRBJ1-6; no definite D call. Germline-derived CDR1 and CDR2 are DFQATT and SNEGSKA (reference sequence). This CDR3 has 11 amino acids. Trimming pared 2 bases from V and 10 bases from J, leaving 6 bases between. CDR3 protein: CSARLDSPLHF. CDR3 nucleotide sequence: TGCAGTGCTAGACTTGACTCACCCCTCCACTTT.

This clonotype has at least ten counts. This chain joins TRBV7-2 and TRBJ2-1; TRBD1 agrees at 10 bases. This CDR3 has 16 residues. V shed 6 bases and J 4 bases; nucleotides not matched to a gene: 9. Germline V gene lookup returns CDR1 SGHTA and CDR2 FQGNSA. CDR3 sequence (DNA): TGTGCCAGCAGTTACCGACAGGGGGCATCATACAATGAGCAGTTCTTC. This translates into CASSYRQGASYNEQFF.

There are many counts of this clonotype. The chain employs TRBV7-8 and TRBJ1-5; D is unclear. The CDR3 has 13 residues. V was clipped by 8 bases and J by 0 bases, with 8 bases between them. CDR1 and CDR2 (germline): SGHVS, FQNEAQ. CDR3 DNA: TGTGCCAGCGCACAGTTTAGCAATCAGCCCCAGCATTTT. Residues: CASAQFSNQPQHF.

Ten or more counts support this clonotype. V and J are TRBV27 and TRBJ1-1; 9 bases line up with TRBD1. Unmatched junction bases numbered 8, after V lost 2 bases and J lost 10 bases. The length of the CDR3 is 14 residues. CDR1 and CDR2 (germline): MNHEY, SMNVEV (reference sequence). The CDR3 DNA reads as TGTGCCAGCAGTTTAAAGGCGGGGACAGGGAGAGCTTTCTTT. Its translation is CASSLKAGTGRAFF.

This clonotype was seen only once. The chain has TRBV29-1 and TRBJ2-3, with 8 bases fitting TRBD1. The CDR3 extends over 12 amino acids. In germline, CDR1 is SQVTM, CDR2 ANQGSEA. Trimming removed 7 bases from V and 4 bases from J; junction bases left unmatched: 4. The CDR3 spells CSAGQGADTQYF. In DNA, the CDR3 is TGCAGCGCAGGACAGGGAGCAGATACGCAGTATTTT.

In this sample, this clonotype turned up a few times. One base away lies a much larger clone, so this may be a sequencing read error. The chain has TRBV11-3 and TRBJ2-2, with TRBD1 identical over 11 bases. This CDR3 has 17 residues. V dropped 5 bases and J dropped 4; count of bases not matched to a gene: 9. In germline, CDR1 is SGHNT, CDR2 YENEEA. The CDR3 is CASSPMTGTGGTGELFF. The CDR3 DNA follows: TGTGCCAGCAGCCCAATGACCGGGACAGGGGGCACCGGGGAGCTGTTTTTT.

This clonotype was detected ten times or more. The chain carries TRBV12-3 or TRBV12-4 and TRBJ2-1; TRBD2 might be the D (6 bases). The germline V and J ends were trimmed by 5 bases and 8 bases, with 19 bases remaining between them. The CDR3 runs 15 residues. The CDR3 coding sequence is TGTGCCAGCAGTGGCGGGTTGGGGGGTCGAGATGAGCAGTTCTTC. This codes for CASSGGLGGRDEQFF.

V is TRBV12-3 or TRBV12-4 and J is TRBJ2-7; 8 bases map to TRBD2. This CDR3 region has 14 residues. The V gene end was trimmed by 6 bases and the J gene end by 3 bases; junction bases not matched to a gene: 7. This CDR3 is CASSTGTRVYEQYF. The CDR3 DNA sequence: TGTGCCAGCAGCACCGGGACTAGGGTCTACGAGCAGTACTTC.